This TCR beta chain comes out of a study of blood T cell repertoires in COVID-19. Method: immunoSEQ multiplex PCR; TCRdb's copy keeps in-frame clones and lacks some. The sample contains about 36,000 clones, 78% of which appear only once. The clonotype originates from a man aged 70 or older with acute or convalescent COVID-19. Sequencing was carried out using peripheral blood.

The CDR3: CAISDSTGPGSEQYF. The CDR3, as DNA: TGTGCCATCAGTGATTCGACAGGTCCTGGGTCCGAGCAGTACTTC. The gene calls are TRBV10-3 and TRBJ2-7, with D possibly TRBD1 on 6 matching bases. The germline V gene encodes CDR1 ENHRY and CDR2 SYGVKD. Trimming took 3 bases from V and 6 from J, leaving 18 bases between them. CDR3 length: 15 residues.